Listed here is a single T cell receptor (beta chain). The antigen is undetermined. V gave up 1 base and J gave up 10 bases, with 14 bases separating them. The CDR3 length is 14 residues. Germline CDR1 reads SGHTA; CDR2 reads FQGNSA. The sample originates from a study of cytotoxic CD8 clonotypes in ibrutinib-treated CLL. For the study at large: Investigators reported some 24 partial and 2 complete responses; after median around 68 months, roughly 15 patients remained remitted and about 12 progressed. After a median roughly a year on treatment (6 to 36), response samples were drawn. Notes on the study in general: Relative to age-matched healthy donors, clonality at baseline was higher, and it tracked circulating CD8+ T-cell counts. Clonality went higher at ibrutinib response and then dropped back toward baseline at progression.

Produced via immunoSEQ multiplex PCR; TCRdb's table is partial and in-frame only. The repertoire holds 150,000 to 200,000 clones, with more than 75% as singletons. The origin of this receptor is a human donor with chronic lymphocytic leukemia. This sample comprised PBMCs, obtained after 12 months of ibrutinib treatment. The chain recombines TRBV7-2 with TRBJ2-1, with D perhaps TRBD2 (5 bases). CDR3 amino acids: CASSLVGEPGEQFF. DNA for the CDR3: TGTGCCAGCAGCTTAGTAGGAGAGCCGGGGGAGCAGTTCTTC.